This T cell receptor beta chain was observed in a study of blood T cell repertoires in COVID-19. In its sample, this clone was seen once. Assay: immunoSEQ multiplex PCR; the TCRdb copy retains only in-frame clones and omits some. The sample includes roughly 60,000 clones, just under 75% of them seen just once. This CDR3 contains 16 residues. The V segment lost 2 bases and the J segment 6 bases; nucleotides outside the gene matches: 6. Germline CDR1 and CDR2: MNHEY and SVGAGI. This sequence originates from a woman between 70 and 85 years old with COVID-19, enrolled during active disease. The chain is built from TRBV6-5 and TRBJ2-2; 10 nucleotides match TRBD2. Specimen: peripheral blood. CDR3 residues: CASSYGAGGPPGELFF. The CDR3 DNA sequence: TGTGCCAGCAGTTACGGAGCGGGGGGGCCGCCCGGGGAGCTGTTTTTT.